A selection of T cell receptor beta chains follows, all from one sample in a study of cytomegalovirus exposure and HLA in healthy donors. Generated by immunoSEQ multiplex PCR, the TCRdb table keeps only in-frame clones and is missing some. The sample has under 150,000 clones; about three fifths are singletons. Source material: PBMCs. Every receptor here comes from a man aged 35 to 55 in good health and CMV-seropositive. Both conserved end residues are part of each CDR3.

j_gene	v_gene	CDR3aa
TRBJ2-3	TRBV11-2	CASSLDPWPNTQYF
TRBJ1-1	TRBV5-1	CASSLGQVRLTNTEAFF
TRBJ2-3	TRBV14	CASSQDLASTQYF
TRBJ2-5	TRBV6-5	CASSYSNGQVDETQYF
TRBJ2-7	TRBV9	CASPTLHCDEQYF
TRBJ2-1	TRBV7-9	CASSHQRWVIYNEQFF
TRBJ2-7	TRBV6-5	CASSYGGPTLRYEQYF
TRBJ2-7	TRBV15	CATSRERAGGAYEQYF
TRBJ2-5	TRBV28	CASSSFVGLAGGETQYF
-	TRBV6-5	CASSRQGTTYEQYF
TRBJ1-4	TRBV4-1	CASSQVVGSANEKLFF
TRBJ2-2	TRBV28	CASSLWEAGELFF
TRBJ2-1	TRBV11-2	CASSISLAGGLVGEQFF
TRBJ1-3	TRBV15	CATSRDKGFSGNTIYF
TRBJ2-7	TRBV5-1	CASSVTGISPEQYF
TRBJ2-3	TRBV5-1	CASSPQGGRDTDTQYF
TRBJ1-1	TRBV2	CASSGQLNTEAFF
TRBJ1-2	TRBV5-6	CASSLQEFYGYTF
TRBJ2-7	TRBV2	CASRTQGLSYEQYF
TRBJ2-5	TRBV30	CAWNSGSSLETQYF
TRBJ2-7	TRBV7-8	CASSFGGAPYEQYF
TRBJ1-1	TRBV29-1	CSVLRQENTEAFF
TRBJ1-6	TRBV4-3	CASSQLDREYNSPLHF
TRBJ1-1	TRBV19	CASETGGNTEAFF
TRBJ2-3	TRBV5-4	CASGRGGGPDTDTQYF
TRBJ1-4	TRBV28	CASSLYPGQGAGKLFF
TRBJ1-5	TRBV4-1	CASSQTSRQGFQPQHF
TRBJ2-7	TRBV18	CASSPPGGNSYEQYF
TRBJ1-1	TRBV19	CASSWVEGTEAFF
TRBJ1-4	TRBV6-1	CASSDRTASNEKLFF
TRBJ1-5	TRBV5-8	CASSSTEPWPQHF
TRBJ1-2	TRBV13	CASSHQAANYGYTF
TRBJ2-3	TRBV5-1	CASSLGGGGAGDTQYF
TRBJ2-5	TRBV21-1	CASRSQAAIETQYF
TRBJ2-5	TRBV27	CASSLWGSGRAEETQYF
TRBJ1-1	TRBV2	CASHLGSGQAFF
TRBJ1-4	TRBV20-1	CSVRNEKLFF
TRBJ2-7	TRBV10-1	CASLERGLVREQYF
TRBJ2-1	TRBV6-1	CASSAPGRPSYNEQFF
TRBJ1-4	TRBV6-6	CASSPPGTATEKLFF
TRBJ2-7	TRBV6-1	CASSYRGASYEQYF
TRBJ2-3	TRBV30	CAWSLLSGTGTDTQYF
TRBJ2-5	TRBV6-5	CASSYSTGLETQYF
TRBJ2-3	TRBV7-6	CASSPALAGGSDTQYF
TRBJ1-1	TRBV5-4	CASSRDRGSEAFF
TRBJ2-2	TRBV11-2	CASRPQRGGTSPGELFF
TRBJ2-3	TRBV5-1	CASRLHRGPDTQYF
TRBJ1-5	TRBV2	CASMAGVYQPQHF
TRBJ2-3	TRBV9	CASSISGGGSTDTQYF
TRBJ2-7	TRBV25-1	CASSESGVAGTYEQYF
TRBJ1-1	TRBV28	CASTNRGLGFGTEAFF
TRBJ2-2	TRBV5-4	CASSLLLASGGTGELFF
TRBJ2-3	TRBV5-4	CASSLDLDTQYF
TRBJ2-5	TRBV5-1	CASSLVSGQETQYF
TRBJ1-2	TRBV5-6	CASSLSLGTAVGYTF
TRBJ2-3	TRBV6-4	CASSVSGTSGIITDTQYF